This TCR beta chain was obtained from a study of metastatic and nonmetastatic thyroid tumors. Study-wide context: Repertoires of blood and of tissue (tumor or nodule) from malignant and benign thyroid patients were compared. Study-wide findings and caveats: When malignant thyroid tumors were compared with benign nodules, TCR beta diversity was reportedly significantly higher in the malignant tumors. This held in both blood and tumor samples.

Ahead of thyroid surgery, no patient had received treatment of any kind. CDR1 and CDR2 from the germline V gene are MDHEN and SYDVKM. The CDR3 runs to 11 residues. V was shortened by 8 bases and J by 0 bases, with 4 bases between the two germline ends. As processed by the authors: A classifier of distant metastasis in papillary thyroid cancer was built from CDR3 differences (across clinicopathological groups). With MiXCR, TCRdb reprocessed the PCR reads. Here the V and J calls rest on TCRdb's processing, not on the authors' analysis. The data show around 53,000 clones, approximately 22% seen once. A few counts support this clone. The antigen is not known.

The source is a female donor with papillary thyroid cancer or a benign thyroid nodule (not recorded which). Some clones in this sample may be carry-over from other donors' samples. The specimen was blood. The chain recombines TRBV28 with TRBJ1-1, with D unresolved. CDR3 bases: TGTGCCAGCGTCATGAACACTGAAGCTTTCTTT. The encoded protein is CASVMNTEAFF.